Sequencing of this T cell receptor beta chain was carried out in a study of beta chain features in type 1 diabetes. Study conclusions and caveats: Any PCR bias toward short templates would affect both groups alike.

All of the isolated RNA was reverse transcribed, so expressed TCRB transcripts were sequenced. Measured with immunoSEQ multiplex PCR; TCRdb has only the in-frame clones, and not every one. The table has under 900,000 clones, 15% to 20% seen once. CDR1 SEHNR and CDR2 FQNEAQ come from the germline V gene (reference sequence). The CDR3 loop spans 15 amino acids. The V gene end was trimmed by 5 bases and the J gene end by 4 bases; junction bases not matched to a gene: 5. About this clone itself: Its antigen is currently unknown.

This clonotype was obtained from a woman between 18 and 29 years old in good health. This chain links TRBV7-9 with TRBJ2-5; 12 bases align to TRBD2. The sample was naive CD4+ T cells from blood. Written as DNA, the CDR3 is TGTGCCAGCAGCCGAGGACTAGCGGGAATAGAGACCCAGTACTTC. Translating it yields CASSRGLAGIETQYF.